Listed here are 24 T cell receptor beta chains from one sample, sequenced in a study of blood T cells in healthy people across ages. Alongside a J-beta primer mix, a sample-barcoded 5' primer served in a second PCR lasting about 6 to 12 cycles. TCRdb independently ran MiXCR on the 5' RACE reads; one entry per CDR3 protein. The sample records approximately 830,000 distinct CDR3 sequences, about 59% being singletons. Sequenced input: blood. These receptors all come from a man younger than 40 in good health.

V is TRBV3-1 and J is TRBJ2-1; D is uncertain. The CDR3 covers 15 residues. Germline lookup yields CDR1 LGHDT and CDR2 YNNKEL (reference sequence). V was clipped by 1 base and J by 5 bases, with 12 bases between them. The CDR3: CASSQGSSPNNEQFF. In nucleotides, the CDR3 is TGTGCCAGCAGCCAAGGAAGTAGCCCCAACAATGAGCAGTTCTTC.

V usage is TRBV15 and J usage is TRBJ2-7; 10 bases align to TRBD1. V lost 2 bases, J lost 4 bases, and 5 bases stayed unmatched. Germline V gene sequence: CDR1 LNHNV, CDR2 YYDKDF (reference sequence). The CDR3 consists of 15 residues. The CDR3 DNA reads as TGTGCCACCAGCAGAACGACAGGGGGCGAGTACGAGCAGTACTTC. Its translation: CATSRTTGGEYEQYF. Full variable domain (rest looked up from reference TRBV15 and TRBJ2-7): DAMVIQNPRYQVTQFGKPVTLSCSQTLNHNVMYWYQQKSSQAPKLLFHYYDKDFNNEADTPDNFQSRRPNTSFCFLDIRSPGLGDTAMYLCATSRTTGGEYEQYFGPGTRLTVT.

The chain recombines TRBV20-1 with TRBJ2-7, with 7 bases lining up with TRBD1. The germline V gene encodes CDR1 DFQATT and CDR2 SNEGSKA (reference sequence). Losses at the gene ends were 6 bases for V and 0 bases for J; bases not matched to a gene: 11. This CDR3 has 15 amino acids. The CDR3 reads CSAKGVRGSSYEQYF. The CDR3 coding sequence is TGCAGTGCCAAAGGCGTCAGGGGGAGCTCCTACGAGCAGTACTTC.

The chain is built from TRBV28 and TRBJ1-6; no definite D call. The CDR3 has 14 amino acids. The germline V and J ends were trimmed by 5 bases and 7 bases, with 12 bases remaining between them. Germline CDR1 MDHEN, CDR2 SYDVKM. For the CDR3, the DNA is TGTGCCAGCAGTCGAGGCTTGGTAAATTCACCCCTCCACTTT. This codes for CASSRGLVNSPLHF.

The chain links TRBV11-2 to TRBJ2-7; D remains ambiguous. The better agreement between TRBJ2-5 and the DNA end casts doubt on the J call. Germline V gene data show CDR1 as SGHAT and CDR2 as FQNNGV. The CDR3 consists of 14 residues. CDR3 DNA sequence: TGTGCCAGCAGCCCGAGACCACAGCTCGAGACCCAGTACTTC. Its translation: CASSPRPQLETQYF.

The chain joins TRBV12-3 or TRBV12-4 to TRBJ2-3; 7 positions agree with TRBD1. Trimming at V came to 6 bases and at J to 0 bases, leaving 6 bases not matched to a gene. This CDR3 comprises 15 residues. The CDR3 coding sequence is TGTGCCAGCAGCTGGGACAGCAGCAGCACAGATACGCAGTATTTT. Protein sequence: CASSWDSSSTDTQYF.

The V gene is TRBV9, the J gene TRBJ2-4, with unresolved D. With the DNA end fitting TRBJ2-7 better, the J assignment may be wrong. The CDR3 consists of 14 residues. Germline CDR1 SGDLS, CDR2 YYNGEE. CDR3 sequence: CASRGPGPPYEQYF. The CDR3, as DNA: TGTGCCAGCAGAGGACCGGGCCCCCCCTACGAGCAGTACTTC.

The chain has TRBV28 and TRBJ1-2, with D possibly matching TRBD1 (6 bases). V lost 7 bases and J 4 bases, leaving 28 bases between the germline ends. The V gene's germline CDR1 is MDHEN and CDR2 SYDVKM. The CDR3 covers 18 residues. The CDR3 region is CASTRGGGSDPLTYGYTF. CDR3 coding DNA: TGTGCCAGCACCCGAGGGGGGGGGTCAGACCCCCTTACCTATGGCTACACCTTC.

The rearrangement joins TRBV6-5 to TRBJ1-2; 9 nucleotides agree with TRBD1. Losses at the gene ends were 2 bases for V and 9 bases for J; bases not matched to a gene: 10. CDR3 size: 15 residues. Germline CDR1 reads MNHEY; CDR2 reads SVGAGI. For the CDR3, the DNA is TGTGCCAGCAGTTACAAGGACAGGGGCCCTATTAGCTACACCTTC. Protein sequence: CASSYKDRGPISYTF.

The chain is built from TRBV12-3 or TRBV12-4 and TRBJ2-5; 11 nucleotides line up with TRBD2. This CDR3 has 14 residues. J gave up 5 bases and V 7 bases, and 6 bases lay outside the gene matches. CDR3 coding DNA: TGTGCCAGCACTAAGACTAGCGGGGTGGAGACCCAGTACTTC. Protein product: CASTKTSGVETQYF.

The rearrangement joins TRBV24-1 to TRBJ2-1; 9 bases align to TRBD1. The CDR3 sequence is 15 residues long. Trimming took 7 bases from V and 4 from J; bases not matched to a gene: 7. CDR1 is KGHDR, CDR2 SFDVKD, per germline. The CDR3 spells CATRNTGQGYNEQFF. CDR3 bases: TGTGCCACCAGGAATACGGGACAGGGTTACAATGAGCAGTTCTTC.

This clonotype was seen only a few times. The genes are TRBV29-1 and TRBJ2-3; D is perhaps TRBD2 (6 bases). V was cut by 5 bases and J by 5 bases, with 14 bases left in between. Germline V CDR1 and CDR2: SQVTM, ANQGSEA. This CDR3 comprises 13 residues. CDR3 coding DNA: TGCAGCGTTATTAGCGGCTGGGGAGATACGCAGTATTTT. It codes for CSVISGWGDTQYF.

This clonotype appeared a single time. The chain links TRBV29-1 to TRBJ2-1; 10 bases fit TRBD1. In germline, CDR1 is SQVTM, CDR2 ANQGSEA. The length of the CDR3 is 14 residues. V gave up 3 bases and J gave up 8 bases; unmatched junction bases: 7. CDR3 sequence: CSVDGDRGFDEQFF. The CDR3 bases are TGCAGCGTTGATGGGGACAGGGGTTTCGATGAGCAGTTCTTC.

The CDR3 loop is CASSVELGGAGNEQFF. The CDR3 DNA follows: TGTGCCAGCAGCGTAGAGCTGGGGGGGGCGGGCAATGAGCAGTTCTTC. The V gene is TRBV9, the J gene TRBJ2-1, with D possibly TRBD2 on 7 matching bases. Trimming took off 0 bases at V and 6 bases at J, with 16 bases between the two ends. Germline V gene sequence: CDR1 SGDLS, CDR2 YYNGEE. The CDR3 sequence is 16 residues long.

V and J are TRBV30 and TRBJ2-7, with 8 bases lining up with TRBD1. Germline trimming cut 8 bases from V and 0 bases from J; bases unmatched to any gene: 9. The CDR3 spans 14 residues. Germline V gives CDR1 GTSNPN, CDR2 SVGIG (reference sequence). DNA of the CDR3: TGTGCCGGATCCGGGACAGGCAGCTCCTACGAGCAGTACTTC. Amino acids: CAGSGTGSSYEQYF. The full variable domain, completed using reference TRBV30 and TRBJ2-7, is SQTIHQWPATLVQPVGSPLSLECTVEGTSNPNLYWYRQAAGRGLQLLFYSVGIGQISSEVPQNLSASRPQDRQFILSSKKLLLSDSGFYLCAGSGTGSSYEQYFGPGTRLTVT.

The V gene is TRBV5-1, the J gene TRBJ2-1, with D perhaps matching TRBD1 (6 bases). Trimming took off 2 bases at V and 5 bases at J, with 11 bases between the two ends. Germline V lookup: CDR1 SGHRS, CDR2 YFSETQ. The CDR3 runs 14 residues. In nucleotides, the CDR3 is TGCGCCAGCAGCTTCAGGGGTCCCAACAATGAGCAGTTCTTC. Translating gives CASSFRGPNNEQFF. The complete variable domain, with remaining parts taken from reference TRBV5-1 and TRBJ2-1, reads KAGVTQTPRYLIKTRGQQVTLSCSPISGHRSVSWYQQTPGQGLQFLFEYFSETQRNKGNFPGRFSGRQFSNSRSEMNVSTLELGDSALYLCASSFRGPNNEQFFGPGTRLTVL.

This clonotype was seen only a few times. J is TRBJ2-7 and V is TRBV20-1, with a weak D call TRBD1 (5 bases). The CDR3 consists of 13 residues. Germline values: CDR1 DFQATT, CDR2 SNEGSKA (reference sequence). The V end was cut by 2 bases, the J end by 4 bases, with 12 bases between. Written as DNA, the CDR3 is TGCAGTGCTAGAAGCTCTCAGGGTTACGAGCAGTACTTC. It translates to CSARSSQGYEQYF.

With respect to this clonotype: The germline gene is not matched at one end of the junction; a read error may be the cause. V gene TRBV10-3 combines with J gene TRBJ2-3, with D possibly matching TRBD2 (6 bases). Germline-derived CDR1 and CDR2 are ENHRY and SYGVKD. CDR3 size: 13 residues. CDR3 protein: CAILASSTDTQYF. CDR3 DNA: TGCGCCATCCTAGCGTCTAGCACAGATACGCAGTATTTT.

In this sample, this clonotype turned up a few times. V and J are TRBV7-9 and TRBJ2-1, with D maybe TRBD2 (5 bases). V dropped 2 bases and J dropped 2 bases, with 10 bases sitting between them. Germline CDR1 and CDR2: SEHNR and FQNEAQ (reference sequence). The CDR3 covers 15 residues. CDR3 loop: CASSLPPGTYNEQFF. The CDR3 region has the DNA TGTGCCAGCAGCTTACCGCCCGGGACCTACAATGAGCAGTTCTTC.

V usage is TRBV7-9 and J usage is TRBJ1-1, with a tentative D call TRBD1 (6 bases). The V end was cut by 5 bases, the J end by 0 bases, with 13 bases between. The CDR3 totals 15 residues. CDR1 SEHNR and CDR2 FQNEAQ come from the germline V gene (reference sequence). This chain's CDR3 is CASSTRTAMNTEAFF. The DNA for the CDR3 is TGTGCCAGCAGCACGAGGACAGCTATGAACACTGAAGCTTTCTTT.

This chain joins TRBV25-1 and TRBJ2-3; 11 nucleotides agree with TRBD2. The CDR3 extends over 15 amino acids. Germline CDR1 MGHDK, CDR2 SYGVNS. V was pared by 6 bases and J by 5 bases, with 7 bases of the junction left unmatched. CDR3 sequence (DNA): TGTGCCAGCAGAGTAGCGGGGGGGCCAATAGATACGCAGTATTTT. Its protein product is CASRVAGGPIDTQYF.

The chain employs TRBV18 and TRBJ2-3; D call uncertain. Germline values: CDR1 KGHSH, CDR2 LQKENI. With 7 bases removed from V and 3 bases from J, the gap between germline ends came to 17 bases. The CDR3 contains 15 residues. CDR3 sequence: CASFPLPGVTDTQYF. The CDR3 DNA reads TGTGCCAGCTTCCCCCTCCCTGGGGTGACAGATACGCAGTATTTT.

This clonotype was observed a few times. The chain joins TRBV12-3 or TRBV12-4 to TRBJ2-5; possibly TRBD2 for D (5 bases). The CDR3 has 14 amino acids. The ends were cut back, 3 bases at V and 6 bases at J, with 14 bases in the middle. CDR3 DNA: TGTGCCAGCAGTTTCTCGGGGTCGGTTCAGACCCAGTACTTC. It specifies CASSFSGSVQTQYF.

V gene TRBV24-1 combines with J gene TRBJ2-7; 11 positions match TRBD1. V lost 4 bases and J lost 3; bases outside the gene matches: 4. Germline loops: CDR1 KGHDR, CDR2 SFDVKD. This CDR3 has 15 amino acids. CDR3 region: CATSDPGQGDYEQYF. The CDR3 coding sequence is TGTGCCACCAGTGACCCGGGACAGGGGGACTACGAGCAGTACTTC.